This T cell receptor beta chain was sequenced during a study of CD8 T cells in Susac syndrome. Study-level findings and limits: Repertoires of Susac syndrome CD4+ T cells lacked clonal expansion.

Deletions cut 3 bases from V and 0 bases from J, with 6 bases between. The CDR3 is 13 amino acids. Germline V gene sequence: CDR1 DFQATT, CDR2 SNEGSKA (reference sequence). On this clonotype itself: Antigen specificity is unknown.

The sequenced target, TCR beta, came from blood CD8+ and CD4+ T cells. Reverse transcription of roughly 0.5 to 1 ug RNA used random hexamers. TCR beta CDR3 was amplified by immunoSEQ covering 54 Vbeta and 13 Jbeta. From the immunoSEQ multiplex PCR reads, TCRdb called clonotypes with MiXCR, one entry per CDR3 protein. The sample records some 160,000 distinct CDR3 sequences, 85% to 95% being singletons. The material sequenced was CD4+ T cells from PBMCs. J is TRBJ1-5 and V is TRBV20-1; the D is unclear. The sequence was collected from a human donor with Susac syndrome. The CDR3 nucleotides are TGCAGTGCTAGTGGGGATAGCAATCAGCCCCAGCATTTT. Translating it yields CSASGDSNQPQHF.